The entry below describes one T cell receptor (beta chain). Germline-derived CDR1 and CDR2 are LNHDA and SQIVND (reference sequence). This CDR3 spans 15 amino acids. With 7 bases removed from V and 1 base from J, the gap between germline ends came to 16 bases. These data belong to a study of blood T cell repertoires in COVID-19. As for the study in general: Italy, Spain and the United States were the sources of the convalescent and acute COVID-19 samples. The analysed material was cDNA or gDNA that came from T cells, B-cell-depleted T cells, or PBMCs.

In the study's own analysis: Amplified reference gene primers provided the basis for estimating nucleated cell counts. Clones were sequenced by immunoSEQ multiplex PCR, and TCRdb holds only the in-frame ones, with some missing. The V and J calls and clone size are taken from that table; D and trimming were inferred from the DNA. The sample carries roughly 140,000 clones, approximately 89% recorded once. This sequence originates from a woman between 45 and 65 years old with acute or convalescent COVID-19. The chain links TRBV19 to TRBJ1-1; D might be TRBD1 (6 bases). The sequenced material came from peripheral blood. Here the CDR3 DNA reads TGTGCCAGTACTCCCGGGTCCAGGGGGAACACTGAAGCTTTCTTT. Amino acids: CASTPGSRGNTEAFF.